This T cell receptor beta chain was profiled in a study of tumor and adjacent non-tumor tissue in lung cancer listed by TCRdb under 2018. With regard to the full study: The cohort included around twelve adenocarcinoma, 2 squamous cell carcinoma and 1 small cell lung cancer patients. Among the approximately 15 patients, ages ranged from roughly 30 to 85 years, approximately 10 were men and 5 were women, and disease was TNM stage I to III. A total of fewer than 150 million productive TCRbeta reads were generated by sequencing, corresponding to an average of roughly 4 million reads per sample. Using bulk TCRbeta repertoires from around 15 lung cancer patients, the study set lung tumor tissue side by side with matched distant non-tumor lung tissue. Around 30 paired specimens, one tumor and one normal lung sample per patient, were profiled by TCRbeta CDR3 sequencing. Overall results and qualifications from the work: Peripheral blood was not sequenced, so blood TCRbeta repertoires were not examined in the lung cancer patients of the study. Tumor tissue showed significantly higher TCR diversity (inverse Simpson) than normal lung tissue, at about 400 vs 150 (P = 0.0075, Mann-Whitney U test). The sequencing platform is not named in the methods, and unique molecular identifiers are not mentioned. Only about 15 patients were in the cohort, and the authors stated that larger samples and more detailed clinical data are needed. TCR diversity was significantly higher in younger patients, and greater tumor TCR diversity was associated with shorter overall survival and shorter disease-free survival. The top 100 clones accounted for a significantly larger cumulative portion of the repertoire in normal lung than in tumor tissue.

Library preparation employed multiplex PCR. The run used an Illumina HiSeq 2500. TCRbeta libraries were constructed through three rounds of nested PCR with primers (Table S4) according to protocols modified from ARM-PCR. PCR products of 200-500 bp were gel-excised and purified with the QIAquick gel extraction kit before sequencing. The original methods were these. Trimmomatic was used to clean the reads, FLASH was used to merge the reads into complete CDR3 sequences, and MiTCR was used to assign the reads to V(D)J germline segments. VDJtools was used to compute clonal diversity as the inverse Simpson's index. Productive reads were defined as in-frame sequences without a premature stop codon. TCRdb applied fastp at Q25 and MiXCR to the public reads, then kept only in-frame beta chains. Duplicate CDR3 protein sequences are folded into a single record with the most common DNA and genes. The authors' filters were not applied to this entry. In this sample the table shows under 150,000 distinct CDR3 sequences, roughly 70% of which occur a single time. 18% of the sample goes to the ten largest clones.

In this sample, this clonotype turned up many times. This clone's antigen is unknown. Per-base quality was not reported, and no clone a single base away is much larger than it. Deletion took 1 base off V and 4 bases off J, with a span of 12 bases between the germline ends. Inclusive of the bounding cysteine and phenylalanine, the CDR3 is 14 residues long. Only the CDR3 region is kept as DNA, spanning 42 bases read in frame from base 1. CDR1 SQVTM and CDR2 ANQGSEA were looked up in the germline V gene. Bulk unsorted tissue served as the source for RNA extraction, and RNA quality was assessed using a NanoDrop ND-1000 and an Agilent 2100. The donors were newly diagnosed lung cancer patients admitted for thoracic surgery in China from August to November 2014 who had not received prior chemotherapy. The study excluded patients who had received radiotherapy or chemotherapy before or who had another cancer at the same time. Surgical tissue pieces of roughly 1-2 cm3 were preserved in RNAlater solution and were kept at -80 degrees C until use.

The source of this sequence is a man aged 55 to 69 with small cell lung cancer. Sequenced input: lung tumor tissue. The rearranged segments are TRBV29-1 and TRBJ2-3; the D element could tentatively be TRBD1 or TRBD2, as 5 bases agree for each. The CDR3 protein is CSVEGGRGADTQYF. The DNA sequence is as follows: TGCAGCGTTGAAGGAGGGAGAGGGGCAGATACGCAGTATTTT.